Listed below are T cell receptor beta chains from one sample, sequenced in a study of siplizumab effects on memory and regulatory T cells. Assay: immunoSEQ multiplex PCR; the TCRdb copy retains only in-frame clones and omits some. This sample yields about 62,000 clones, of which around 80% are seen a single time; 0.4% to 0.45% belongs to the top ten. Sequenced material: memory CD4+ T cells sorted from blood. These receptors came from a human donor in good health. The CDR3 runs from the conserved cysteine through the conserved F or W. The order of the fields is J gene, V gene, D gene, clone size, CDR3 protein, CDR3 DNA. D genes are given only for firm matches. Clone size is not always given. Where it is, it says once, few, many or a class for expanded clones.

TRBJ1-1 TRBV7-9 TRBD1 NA CASSLPDRGVTEAFF TGTGCCAGCAGCCTACCGGACAGGGGAGTTACTGAAGCTTTCTTT
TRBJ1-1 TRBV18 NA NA CASSPSSLLGNTEAFF TGTGCCAGCTCACCCTCCTCCTTACTCGGGAACACTGAAGCTTTCTTT
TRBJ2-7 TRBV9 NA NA CASSVGRTPYEQYF TGTGCCAGCAGCGTAGGAAGAACTCCCTACGAGCAGTACTTC
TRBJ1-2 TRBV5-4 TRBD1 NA CASSPAGQAYGYTF TGTGCCAGCAGCCCAGCGGGACAGGCCTATGGCTACACCTTC
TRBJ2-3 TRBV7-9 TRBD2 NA CASSLASGGIDTQYF TGTGCCAGCAGCTTAGCTAGCGGGGGAATAGATACGCAGTATTTT
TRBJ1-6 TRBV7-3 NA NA CASSLGGFSPLHF TGTGCCAGCAGCTTAGGAGGTTTTTCACCCCTCCACTTT
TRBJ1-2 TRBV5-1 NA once CASSVSDYGYTF TGCGCCAGCAGCGTCTCGGACTATGGCTACACCTTC
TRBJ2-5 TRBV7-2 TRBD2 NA CASSLQRGAQETQYF TGTGCCAGCAGCTTACAGCGGGGGGCTCAAGAGACCCAGTACTTC
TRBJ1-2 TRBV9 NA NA CASSVLSGYGYTF TGTGCCAGCAGCGTACTTTCAGGGTATGGCTACACCTTC
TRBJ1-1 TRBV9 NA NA CASSVGGRKDTEAFF TGTGCCAGCAGCGTAGGAGGGCGCAAGGACACTGAAGCTTTCTTT
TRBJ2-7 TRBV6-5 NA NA CASSYSVPRAEQYF TGTGCCAGCAGTTACTCGGTCCCGCGGGCAGAGCAGTACTTC
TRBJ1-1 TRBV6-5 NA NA CASRASQNTEAFF TGTGCCAGCAGAGCAAGCCAGAACACTGAAGCTTTCTTT
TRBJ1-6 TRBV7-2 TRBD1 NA CASSLWGQGDSPLHF TGTGCCAGCAGCTTATGGGGACAGGGTGATTCACCCCTCCACTTT
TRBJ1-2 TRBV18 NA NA CASSPRTEDGYTF TGTGCCAGCTCACCCAGGACAGAGGATGGCTACACCTTC
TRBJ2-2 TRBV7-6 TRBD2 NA CASSLIGGAGELFF TGTGCCAGCAGCTTAATCGGGGGGGCCGGGGAGCTGTTTTTT
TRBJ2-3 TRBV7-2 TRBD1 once CASSLGTGYSTDTQYF TGTGCCAGCAGCTTAGGGACAGGGTATAGCACAGATACGCAGTATTTT
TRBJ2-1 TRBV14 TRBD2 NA CASSQDDRVVAGGRSYNEQFF TGTGCCAGCAGCCAAGATGACAGGGTGGTAGCGGGGGGCCGGAGCTACAATGAGCAGTTCTTC
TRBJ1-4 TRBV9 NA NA CASSVVLLAFPGHNEKLFF TGTGCCAGCAGCGTAGTTCTTCTTGCTTTCCCGGGCCATAATGAAAAACTGTTTTTT